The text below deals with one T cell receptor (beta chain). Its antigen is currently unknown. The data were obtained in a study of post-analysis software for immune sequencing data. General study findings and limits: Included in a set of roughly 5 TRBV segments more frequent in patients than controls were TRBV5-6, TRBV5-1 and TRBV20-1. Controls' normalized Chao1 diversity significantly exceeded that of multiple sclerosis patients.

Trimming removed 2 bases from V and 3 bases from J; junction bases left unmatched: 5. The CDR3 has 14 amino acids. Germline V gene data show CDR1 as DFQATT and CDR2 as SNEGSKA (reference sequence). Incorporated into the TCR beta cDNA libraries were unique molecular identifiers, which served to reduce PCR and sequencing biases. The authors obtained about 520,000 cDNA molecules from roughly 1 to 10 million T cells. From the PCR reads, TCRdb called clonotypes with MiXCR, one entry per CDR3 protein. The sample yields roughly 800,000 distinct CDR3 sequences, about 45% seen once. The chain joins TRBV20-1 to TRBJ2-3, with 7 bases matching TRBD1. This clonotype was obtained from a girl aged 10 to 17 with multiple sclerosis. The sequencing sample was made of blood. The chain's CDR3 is CSARRQGLTDTQYF. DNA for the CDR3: TGCAGTGCTAGACGACAGGGCCTTACAGATACGCAGTATTTT.